The 2 T cell receptor beta chains presented below share a single source sample, sequenced in a study of blood T cell repertoires in COVID-19. Produced via immunoSEQ multiplex PCR; TCRdb's table is partial and in-frame only. The table records around 50,000 clones, about nine tenths of them present only once. Material for sequencing was peripheral blood. Every receptor here comes from a man aged 60 to 69 with active or convalescent COVID-19.

This chain connects TRBV6-1 to TRBJ1-2; TRBD1 might be the D (6 bases). There are 14 residues in the CDR3. V was trimmed by 2 bases and J by 6 bases, leaving 13 bases between them. In germline, CDR1 is MNHNS, CDR2 SASEGT. The CDR3 here is CASSERGYQDGYTF. Here the CDR3 DNA reads TGTGCCAGCAGTGAAAGGGGGTATCAGGATGGCTACACCTTC.

The rearrangement links TRBV14 to TRBJ1-2; 9 nucleotides line up with TRBD1. The CDR3 covers 15 residues. Germline V gene lookup returns CDR1 SGHDN and CDR2 FVKESK. The V and J ends lost 4 bases and 7 bases, in that order; junction bases with no gene match: 10. CDR3 sequence (DNA): TGTGCCAGCAGCCCGACAGGGGGATATTCTTTTGGCTACACCTTC. Translated, it gives CASSPTGGYSFGYTF.